Listed below are T cell receptor beta chains from one sample, sequenced in a study of T-cell reconstitution after alpha-beta-depleted transplantation in children. TCRdb reanalysed the PCR reads using MiXCR and keeps one entry per CDR3 protein. Seen here are some 220,000 distinct CDR3 sequences, approximately 11% observed once, and the top ten hold 28%. The sample here was PBMCs, taken before TCRalphabeta/CD19-depleted stem cell transplant. Receptors originate from a child younger than two with acute myeloid leukemia, due to receive a stem cell transplant. CDR3s include the opening cysteine and the closing phenylalanine or tryptophan. The D gene is left open where the match is weak. Not all rows give a size; the values are once, few, many and, for expanded clones, a class.

length	J	D	size	V	CDR3	DNA
15	TRBJ2-1	TRBD1	many	TRBV5-1	CASSLPGQGNLEQFF	TGCGCCAGCAGCCTCCCGGGACAGGGAAATCTTGAGCAGTTCTTC
15	TRBJ2-7	-	many	TRBV29-1	CSVKWDWQLDYEQYF	TGCAGCGTAAAATGGGACTGGCAACTCGATTACGAGCAGTACTTC
14	TRBJ2-3	-	many	TRBV28	CASRLSSHTDTQYF	TGTGCCAGCAGGTTATCCTCTCACACAGATACGCAGTATTTT
13	TRBJ2-7	-	many	TRBV7-2	CASSFHLPYEQYF	TGTGCCAGCAGCTTTCACCTCCCCTACGAGCAGTACTTC
17	TRBJ2-3	-	-	TRBV4-1	CASSQERGLARTDTQYF	TGCGCCAGCAGCCAAGAGAGGGGCCTCGCGAGGACAGATACGCAGTATTTT
18	TRBJ2-5	-	few	TRBV2	CARSFGSTPAPFQETQYF	TGTGCCCGCAGTTTTGGGTCGACTCCTGCCCCTTTTCAAGAGACCCAGTACTTC
12	TRBJ2-4	-	many	TRBV5-1	CASSLEGDIQYF	TGCGCCAGCAGCTTGGAGGGAGACATTCAGTACTTC
16	TRBJ1-5	-	many	TRBV28	CASSFGGGSSNQPQHF	TGTGCCAGCAGTTTTGGGGGCGGATCTAGCAATCAGCCCCAGCATTTT
13	TRBJ1-3	-	-	TRBV30	CAWSSRPGNTIYF	TGTGCCTGGAGTAGCCGGCCTGGAAACACCATATATTTT
15	TRBJ2-2	-	-	TRBV7-6	CASSSSLGEPGELFF	TGTGCCAGCAGCTCCAGTCTAGGGGAGCCCGGGGAGCTGTTTTTT
14	TRBJ2-7	TRBD1	many	TRBV28	CASSPGTGAFEQYF	TGTGCCAGCAGTCCCGGGACAGGGGCTTTTGAGCAGTACTTC
16	TRBJ2-1	TRBD2	many	TRBV28	CASISGGLAGVNEQFF	TGTGCCAGCATCAGTGGGGGACTAGCGGGAGTTAATGAGCAGTTCTTC
15	TRBJ2-6	-	many	TRBV6-1	CASFSGFSGANVLTF	TGTGCCAGCTTCTCAGGGTTCTCTGGGGCCAACGTCCTGACTTTC
15	TRBJ2-2	TRBD1	many	TRBV5-1	CASTRTGGDTGELFF	TGCGCCAGCACCAGGACAGGGGGCGACACCGGGGAGCTGTTTTTT
14	TRBJ2-1	-	many	TRBV7-3	CASSPGPPGDEQFF	TGTGCCAGCAGCCCCGGGCCCCCCGGCGATGAGCAGTTCTTC
13	TRBJ2-3	-	many	TRBV5-1	CASSFPGEDTQYF	TGCGCCAGCAGCTTCCCAGGCGAAGATACGCAGTATTTT
13	TRBJ1-1	TRBD1	many	TRBV12-3/TRBV12-4	CATTNRGATEAFF	TGTGCCACCACAAACAGGGGAGCGACTGAAGCTTTCTTT
16	TRBJ2-3	TRBD2	-	TRBV4-1	CASSQEGLAGVDTQYF	TGCGCCAGCAGCCAAGAAGGGCTAGCGGGAGTAGATACGCAGTATTTT
12	TRBJ2-1	-	many	TRBV20-1	CSPRSSYNEQFF	TGCAGTCCCCGCAGCTCCTACAATGAGCAGTTCTTC
15	TRBJ1-6	TRBD1	-	TRBV7-9	CASTLTQGAASPLHF	TGTGCCAGCACGCTAACACAGGGGGCCGCTTCACCCCTCCACTTT
12	TRBJ1-1	-	many	TRBV7-9	CASSSREGEAFF	TGTGCCAGCAGCTCCCGGGAAGGTGAAGCTTTCTTT
13	TRBJ2-1	-	many	TRBV4-3	CASSPIGLGEQFF	TGCGCCAGCAGCCCCATAGGGTTGGGGGAGCAGTTCTTC
16	TRBJ2-3	TRBD2	many	TRBV6-5	CASSYNSAGGTDTQYF	TGTGCCAGCAGTTACAATTCGGCGGGAGGCACAGATACGCAGTATTTT
17	TRBJ2-1	TRBD1	many	TRBV5-6	CASSLGQGTSSYNEQFF	TGTGCCAGCAGCTTGGGACAGGGGACAAGCTCCTACAATGAGCAGTTCTTC
15	TRBJ1-5	-	many	TRBV5-1	CASSLEGGQRQPQHF	TGCGCCAGCAGCTTGGAGGGGGGGCAGCGGCAGCCCCAGCATTTT
15	TRBJ1-2	TRBD1	few	TRBV7-3	CASSPWTGGEDGYTF	TGTGCCAGCAGCCCCTGGACAGGGGGCGAAGATGGCTACACCTTC
16	TRBJ1-4	TRBD1	many	TRBV4-3	CASSQFGTGEGEKLFF	TGCGCCAGCAGCCAATTCGGGACAGGGGAAGGGGAAAAACTGTTTTTT
14	TRBJ2-3	TRBD2	many	TRBV20-1	CSAIPRTSGDTQYF	TGCAGTGCTATACCTCGGACTAGCGGTGATACGCAGTATTTT
13	TRBJ2-1	-	many	TRBV5-1	CASSSPGGHEQFF	TGCGCCAGCAGCTCACCGGGGGGCCATGAGCAGTTCTTC
16	TRBJ2-1	-	many	TRBV7-2	CASSLTSGRGHNEQFF	TGTGCCAGCAGCTTAACATCCGGGAGAGGTCATAATGAGCAGTTCTTC
15	TRBJ2-7	TRBD2	many	TRBV20-1	CSACSIAGGSYEQYF	TGCAGTGCCTGCTCTATAGCGGGAGGGTCCTACGAGCAGTACTTC
14	TRBJ2-3	-	many	TRBV7-2	CASSLMGWGDTQYF	TGTGCCAGCAGCTTAATGGGTTGGGGAGATACGCAGTATTTT
16	TRBJ2-3	TRBD2	many	TRBV5-5	CASSRTGAGEGNTQYF	TGTGCCAGCAGCCGGACGGGAGCGGGAGAGGGGAATACGCAGTATTTT
15	TRBJ1-2	-	-	TRBV5-8	CASSSNRAPDYGYTF	TGTGCCAGCAGCTCGAACAGGGCCCCTGACTATGGCTACACCTTC
12	TRBJ1-5	-	-	TRBV28	CASSLSGQPQHF	TGTGCCAGCAGTTTATCCGGTCAGCCCCAGCATTTT
13	TRBJ1-2	-	many	TRBV2	CASTHTEAYGYTF	TGTGCCAGCACCCACACGGAAGCCTATGGCTACACCTTC
14	TRBJ1-1	-	many	TRBV25-1	CASSEWAENTEAFF	TGTGCCAGCAGTGAATGGGCCGAGAACACTGAAGCTTTCTTT
18	TRBJ2-7	TRBD2	many	TRBV27	CASSLTPTSGQFPYEQYF	TGTGCCAGCAGTTTAACACCGACTAGCGGGCAGTTTCCCTACGAGCAGTACTTC
16	TRBJ2-2	TRBD2	many	TRBV5-1	CASSTERGGQSGELFF	TGCGCCAGCAGCACTGAGCGGGGGGGCCAAAGCGGGGAGCTGTTTTTT
15	TRBJ2-7	TRBD2	many	TRBV5-1	CASSLAPTSGYEQYF	TGCGCCAGCAGCTTGGCTCCGACTAGCGGATACGAGCAGTACTTC
14	TRBJ2-3	-	few	TRBV28	CASSLPPWADTQYF	TGTGCCAGCAGTTTGCCCCCCTGGGCAGATACGCAGTATTTT